The clone carrying this T cell receptor (beta chain) was seen ten or more times. This entry comes from a study of human T cells and chemical hapten exposure. CDR1 and CDR2 from the germline V gene are MNHNS and SASEGT. V was clipped by 2 bases and J by 6 bases, with 14 bases between them. The CDR3 covers 15 residues. One entry per CDR3 protein, called by TCRdb with MiXCR from the RACE reads. The sample yields tens of thousands of distinct CDR3 sequences, about 9.2% seen once. Indicated time point: pre-sensitization, week 0. Specified treatment: therapeutic diphenylcyclopropenone sensitization with weekly scalp DPC.

The chain links TRBV6-1 to TRBJ2-1; D is tentatively TRBD1 or TRBD2 (5 bases each). This TCR was recovered from a woman aged 40 to 50 with alopecia areata. Some clones in this sample may be carry-over from other donors' samples. Sequencing used whole blood, obtained in connection with sensitization to the hapten diphenylcyclopropenone (DPC). The CDR3 DNA reads as TGTGCCAGCAGTGAACCGGGGCGTAGGGCCAATGAGCAGTTCTTC. Residues: CASSEPGRRANEQFF.